Presented here are 6 T cell receptor beta chains from one specimen sequenced in a study of blood T cell repertoires in COVID-19 (dated by TCRdb to 2019 to 2021). To prepare the library, the immunoSEQ multiplex PCR assay was applied. TCRdb obtained this table from immuneACCESS and retained in-frame rearrangements with V and J assigned. These tables miss some clones; where compared with another copy, unresolved V genes account for less than half of the shortfall, and the remainder is unexplained. The sample yields about 47,000 clones; 75% to 90% were counted once. Around 14% of the sample comes from the top ten. Input material: peripheral blood. The receptors derive from a human donor with acute or convalescent COVID-19. The donor label of this sample is uncertain.

V gene TRBV7-2 combines with J gene TRBJ2-3; D perhaps matches TRBD2 (6 bases). V lost 3 bases and J lost 6, with 22 bases in between. The CDR3 has 17 amino acids. Per the germline V gene, CDR1 is SGHTA and CDR2 is FQGNSA. The CDR3 region is CASSFSSGPGVGDTQYF. Written as DNA, the CDR3 is TGTGCCAGCAGCTTTTCGAGCGGGCCTGGTGTCGGGGATACGCAGTATTTT.

This chain uses TRBV3-1 (or the pseudogene TRBV3-2) with TRBJ1-1, with TRBD1 matching 7 bases. Germline V gene data show CDR1 as LGHDT and CDR2 as YNNKEL (reference sequence). The J segment lost 0 bases and the V segment lost 0 bases, leaving 4 bases of the junction unmatched. The CDR3 consists of 16 residues. Here the CDR3 reads CASSQETGTMNTEAFF. The CDR3 region has the DNA TGTGCCAGCAGCCAAGAGACAGGGACAATGAACACTGAAGCTTTCTTT.

This rearrangement joins TRBV14 to TRBJ2-1, with D maybe TRBD2 (5 bases). The germline V and J ends were trimmed by 4 bases and 9 bases, with 10 bases remaining between them. The CDR3 covers 12 residues. Germline loops: CDR1 SGHDN, CDR2 FVKESK. The CDR3 sequence is CASSRGGGEQFF. Written as DNA, the CDR3 is TGTGCCAGCAGCCGCGGCGGAGGTGAGCAGTTCTTC.

V gene TRBV7-8 combines with J gene TRBJ1-1; 7 nucleotides align to TRBD1. CDR1 SGHVS and CDR2 FQNEAQ come from the germline V gene. The J segment lost 3 bases and the V segment lost 4 bases, leaving 14 bases of the junction unmatched. The CDR3 consists of 17 residues. The CDR3 loop reads CASSSRVPQGKDTEAFF. The CDR3 DNA sequence: TGTGCCAGCAGCTCACGAGTGCCACAGGGGAAGGACACTGAAGCTTTCTTT.

This chain uses TRBV27 with TRBJ1-6; the match to TRBD1 covers 11 bases. There are 16 residues in the CDR3. V dropped 5 bases and J dropped 9; count of bases not matched to a gene: 9. The germline gives CDR1 MNHEY, CDR2 SMNVEV (reference sequence). CDR3 nucleotide sequence: TGTGCCAGCAGTCCGTGGGACAGGGGGTGGGTTTCACCCCTCCACTTT. Translating it yields CASSPWDRGWVSPLHF.

V gene TRBV6-5 combines with J gene TRBJ1-3; 8 bases match TRBD1. Germline V gene data show CDR1 as MNHEY and CDR2 as SVGAGI. CDR3 size: 14 residues. J gave up 5 bases and V 7 bases, and 7 bases lay outside the gene matches. This chain's CDR3 is CASTKRTGRNTIYF. The CDR3 DNA sequence: TGTGCCAGCACAAAAAGGACAGGGAGAAACACCATATATTTT.